The present T cell receptor beta chain was sequenced within a study of blood T cell repertoires in COVID-19. Using immunoSEQ multiplex PCR, the repertoire was profiled, and TCRdb retains in-frame clones only, with some absent. The table includes about 140,000 clones, about 72% detected once. Losses at the gene ends were 1 base for V and 6 bases for J; bases not matched to a gene: 2. The CDR3 is 15 amino acids. Germline values: CDR1 SGHTA, CDR2 FQGNSA. This TCR was recovered from a man aged 55 to 70 who had recovered from COVID-19. Sequences were obtained from peripheral blood. This chain uses TRBV7-2 with TRBJ2-7, with 14 bases identical to TRBD2. For the CDR3, the DNA is TGTGCCAGCAGCTTAGTGGGGACTAGCGGGAGCGAGCAGTACTTC. Its translation: CASSLVGTSGSEQYF.